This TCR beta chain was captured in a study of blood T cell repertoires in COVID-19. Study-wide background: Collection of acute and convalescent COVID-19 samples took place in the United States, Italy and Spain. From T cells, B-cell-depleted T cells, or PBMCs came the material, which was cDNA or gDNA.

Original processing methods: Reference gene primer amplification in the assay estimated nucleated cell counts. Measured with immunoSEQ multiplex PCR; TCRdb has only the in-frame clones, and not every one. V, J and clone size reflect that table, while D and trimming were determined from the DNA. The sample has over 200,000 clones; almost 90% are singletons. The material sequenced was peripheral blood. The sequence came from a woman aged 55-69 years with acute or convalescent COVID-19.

DNA for the CDR3: TGTGCCAGTAGAGGGACAGTGCCTTACTCGGGCGAGCAGTACTTC. This translates into CASRGTVPYSGEQYF. The gene calls are TRBV19 and TRBJ2-7; TRBD1 matches at 7 bases. Germline values: CDR1 LNHDA, CDR2 SQIVND (reference sequence). V lost 6 bases, J lost 6 bases, and 14 bases stayed unmatched. The CDR3 extends over 15 amino acids.